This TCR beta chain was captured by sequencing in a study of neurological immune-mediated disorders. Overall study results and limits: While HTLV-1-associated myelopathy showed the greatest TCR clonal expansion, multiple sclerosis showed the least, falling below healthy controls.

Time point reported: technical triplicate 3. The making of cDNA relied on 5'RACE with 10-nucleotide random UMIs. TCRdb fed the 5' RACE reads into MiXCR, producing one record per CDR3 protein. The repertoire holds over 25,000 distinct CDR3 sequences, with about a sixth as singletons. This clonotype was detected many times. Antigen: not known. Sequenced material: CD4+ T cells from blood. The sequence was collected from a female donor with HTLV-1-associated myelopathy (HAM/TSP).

CDR3 in DNA: TGCAGTGCTCCCTCCGCAGATACGCAGTATTTT. Its protein is CSAPSADTQYF. The chain carries TRBV20-1 and TRBJ2-3; D is unresolved. V was clipped by 5 bases and J by 4 bases, with 7 bases between them. Per germline, CDR1 DFQATT and CDR2 SNEGSKA (reference sequence). The CDR3 has 11 residues.